This TCR beta chain was found in a study of response to subunit inactivated influenza vaccine. Each CDR3 protein is one row after TCRdb ran MiXCR on the RT-PCR reads. In the table there are more than 700,000 distinct CDR3 sequences, 21% of which are singletons. Points from the study as a whole: Authors suggested each seasonal flu vaccination may recruit only limited numbers of new T cells.

This clonotype was seen only a few times. Its cognate antigen is unknown. The material sequenced was PBMCs from blood, taken 4 to 6 days after vaccination. This TCR was recovered from a man between 45 and 60 years old who received an inactivated influenza vaccine.

CDR3 residues: CASTPTLQETQYF. In DNA, the CDR3 is TGTGCCAGCACTCCCACCCTCCAAGAGACCCAGTACTTC. The rearrangement uses TRBV6-2 or TRBV6-3 and TRBJ2-5, with no clear D. This CDR3 contains 13 residues. CDR1 and CDR2 from the germline V gene are MNHEY and SVGEGT. The ends were cut back, 7 bases at V and 1 base at J, with 10 bases in the middle.